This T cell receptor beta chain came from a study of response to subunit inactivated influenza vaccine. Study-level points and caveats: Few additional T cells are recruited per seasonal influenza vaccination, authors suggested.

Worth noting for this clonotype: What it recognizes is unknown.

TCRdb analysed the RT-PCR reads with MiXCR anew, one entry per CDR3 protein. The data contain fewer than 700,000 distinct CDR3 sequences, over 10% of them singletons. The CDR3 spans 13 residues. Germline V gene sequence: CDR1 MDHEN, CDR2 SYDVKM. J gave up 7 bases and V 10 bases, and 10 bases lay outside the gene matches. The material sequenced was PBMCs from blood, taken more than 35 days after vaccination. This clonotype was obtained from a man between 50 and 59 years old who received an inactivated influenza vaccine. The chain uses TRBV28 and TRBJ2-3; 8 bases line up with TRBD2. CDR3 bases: TGTGCCACCACAGCCCCGGGGGGGAATACGCAGTATTTT. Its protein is CATTAPGGNTQYF.